This T cell receptor beta chain was recovered during a study of beta chain features in type 1 diabetes. Study-level results: Among patients with Type 1 diabetes, TCRB CDR3s were moderately but significantly shorter in every one of the four CD4+ subsets.

The V segment lost 6 bases and the J segment 3 bases; nucleotides outside the gene matches: 8. CDR1 is SQVTM, CDR2 ANQGSEA, per germline. The CDR3 runs to 14 residues. This clone was recorded at least ten times. Antigen: not known. Investigators reverse transcribed all isolated RNA, so they sequenced expressed TCRB transcripts. The method was immunoSEQ multiplex PCR; TCRdb's version includes in-frame clones alone and lacks a portion of them. The table shows 300,000 to 350,000 clones, with around 8.5% occurring only once. The sample consisted of central memory CD4+ T cells from blood. The receptor comes from a man aged 25 to 40 with type 1 diabetes. This sequence joins TRBV29-1 and TRBJ1-2; 9 nucleotides agree with TRBD1. The CDR3 nucleotides are TGCAGCGTCTTCAGGTGGACAGGGGACTATGGCTACACCTTC. Protein: CSVFRWTGDYGYTF.